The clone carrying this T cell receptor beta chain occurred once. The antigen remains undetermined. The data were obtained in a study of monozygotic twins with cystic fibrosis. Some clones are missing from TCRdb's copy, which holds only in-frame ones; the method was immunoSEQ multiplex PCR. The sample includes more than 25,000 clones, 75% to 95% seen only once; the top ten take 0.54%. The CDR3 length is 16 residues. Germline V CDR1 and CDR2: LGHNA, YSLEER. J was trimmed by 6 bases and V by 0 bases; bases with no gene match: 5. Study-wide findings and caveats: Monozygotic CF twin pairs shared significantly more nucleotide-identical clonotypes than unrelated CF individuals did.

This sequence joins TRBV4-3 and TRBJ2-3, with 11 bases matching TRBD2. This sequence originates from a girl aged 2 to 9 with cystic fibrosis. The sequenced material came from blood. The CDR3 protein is CASSQDSGGAGDTQYF. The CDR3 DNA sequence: TGCGCCAGCAGCCAAGATAGCGGGGGGGCCGGGGATACGCAGTATTTT.